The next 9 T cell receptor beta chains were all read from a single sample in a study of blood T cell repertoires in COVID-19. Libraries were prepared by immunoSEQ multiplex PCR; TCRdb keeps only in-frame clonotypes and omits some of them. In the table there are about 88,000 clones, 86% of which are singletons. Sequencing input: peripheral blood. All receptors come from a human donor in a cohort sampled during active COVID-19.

The CDR3 protein is CASSAPDRGYEQYF. As DNA, the CDR3 is TGTGCCAGCAGCGCTCCGGACAGGGGGTACGAGCAGTACTTC. The chain has TRBV9 and TRBJ2-7; 10 bases are a match to TRBD1. Germline V gene sequence: CDR1 SGDLS, CDR2 YYNGEE. J was trimmed by 4 bases and V by 3 bases; bases with no gene match: 4. The CDR3 covers 14 residues.

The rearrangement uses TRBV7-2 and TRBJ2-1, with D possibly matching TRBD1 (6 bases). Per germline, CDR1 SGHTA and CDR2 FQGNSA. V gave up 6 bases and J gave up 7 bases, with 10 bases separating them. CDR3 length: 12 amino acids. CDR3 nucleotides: TGTGCCAGCAGACTCACAGGGAATGAGCAGTTCTTC. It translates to CASRLTGNEQFF.

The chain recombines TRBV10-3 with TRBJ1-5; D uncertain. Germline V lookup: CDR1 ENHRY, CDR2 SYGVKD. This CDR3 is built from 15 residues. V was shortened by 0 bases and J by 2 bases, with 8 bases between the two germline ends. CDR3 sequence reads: CAISESRVGNQPQHF. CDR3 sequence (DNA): TGTGCCATCAGTGAGTCCCGGGTAGGCAATCAGCCCCAGCATTTT.

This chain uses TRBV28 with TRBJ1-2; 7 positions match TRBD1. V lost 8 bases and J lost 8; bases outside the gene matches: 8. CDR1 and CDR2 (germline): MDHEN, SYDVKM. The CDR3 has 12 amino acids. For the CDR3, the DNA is TGTGCCAGCGGAAGGGGGCTGGGGGGCTACACCTTC. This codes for CASGRGLGGYTF.

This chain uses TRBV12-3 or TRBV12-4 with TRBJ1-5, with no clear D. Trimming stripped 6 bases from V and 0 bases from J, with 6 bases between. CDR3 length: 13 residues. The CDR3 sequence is CASSTDSNQPQHF. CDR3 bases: TGTGCCAGCAGCACAGATAGCAATCAGCCCCAGCATTTT.

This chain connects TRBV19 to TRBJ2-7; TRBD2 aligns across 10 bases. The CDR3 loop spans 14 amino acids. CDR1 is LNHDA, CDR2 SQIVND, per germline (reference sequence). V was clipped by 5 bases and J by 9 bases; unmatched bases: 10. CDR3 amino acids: CASSSTGTSVGQYF. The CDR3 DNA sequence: TGTGCCAGTAGTTCGACCGGGACTAGCGTGGGGCAGTACTTC.

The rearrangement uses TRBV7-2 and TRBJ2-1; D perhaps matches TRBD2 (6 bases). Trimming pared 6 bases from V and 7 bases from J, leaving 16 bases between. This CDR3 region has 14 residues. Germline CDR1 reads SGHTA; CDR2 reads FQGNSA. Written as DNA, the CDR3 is TGTGCCAGCAGTCCTATGGCGGGAAGGAATGAGCAGTTCTTC. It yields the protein CASSPMAGRNEQFF. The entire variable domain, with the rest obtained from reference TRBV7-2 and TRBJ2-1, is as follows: GAGVSQSPSNKVTEKGKDVELRCDPISGHTALYWYRQSLGQGLEFLIYFQGNSAPDKSGLPSDRFSAERTGGSVSTLTIQRTQQEDSAVYLCASSPMAGRNEQFFGPGTRLTVL.

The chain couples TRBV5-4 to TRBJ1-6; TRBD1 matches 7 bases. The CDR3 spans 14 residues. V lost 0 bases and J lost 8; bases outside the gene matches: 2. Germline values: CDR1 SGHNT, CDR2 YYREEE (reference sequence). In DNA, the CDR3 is TGTGCCAGCAGCTTGGGAGACAGGGATTCACCCCTCCACTTT. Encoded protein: CASSLGDRDSPLHF.

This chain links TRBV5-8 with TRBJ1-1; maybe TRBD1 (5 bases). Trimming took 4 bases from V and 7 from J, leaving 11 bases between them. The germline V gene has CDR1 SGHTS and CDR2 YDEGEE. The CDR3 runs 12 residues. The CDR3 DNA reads TGTGCCAGCAGCACCCCGGGGGGTGAAGCTTTCTTT. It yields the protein CASSTPGGEAFF.